Below are 24 T cell receptor beta chains sequenced from a single sample in a study of T cells expressing NK-cell markers. After re-calling the 5' RACE reads, TCRdb lists one entry per CDR3 protein, DNA absent. This table holds roughly 180,000 distinct CDR3 sequences. The specimen was blood T cells: a sorted CD56 or NKG2C T cell subset, CD4+ or CD8+ T cells, or bulk PBMC T cells (not recorded which). Receptor source: a man aged 18-70 years in good health.

The chain couples TRBV5-6 to TRBJ2-7. The CDR3 spans 14 residues. Germline V gene data show CDR1 as SGHDT and CDR2 as YYEEEE. This CDR3 is CASSLGILIYEQYF.

This chain connects TRBV2 to TRBJ2-5; TCRdb names TRBD1, which stays unverified in the absence of DNA. CDR1 and CDR2 (germline): SNHLY, FYNNEI. The CDR3 runs 16 residues. Here the CDR3 reads CASSGRTGGSVETQYF.

J is TRBJ2-1 and V is TRBV27. The CDR3 length is 16 residues. Germline CDR1 is MNHEY and CDR2 is SMNVEV (reference sequence). The CDR3 region is CASSTIGPAAYNEQFF.

The V call is TRBV7-7, the J call TRBJ2-5; checking the TCRdb D call of TRBD1 is not possible without DNA. The germline gives CDR1 SSHAT, CDR2 FNYEAQ (reference sequence). The CDR3 has 14 amino acids. CDR3 region: CASSPDRYQETQYF.

The CDR3 reads CASSFKSQGVDPGELFF. V gene TRBV7-9 combines with J gene TRBJ2-2; TCRdb selects TRBD1, and the lack of DNA leaves this call unchecked. This CDR3 contains 17 residues. Looked up from germline, CDR1 is SEHNR and CDR2 is FQNEAQ (reference sequence).

J is TRBJ2-2 and V is TRBV6-2 or TRBV6-3; the TRBD1 assignment by TCRdb is unverifiable without DNA. The CDR3 covers 16 residues. Germline V gene data show CDR1 as MNHEY and CDR2 as SVGEGT. CDR3 region: CASSREPGMRGGELFF.

The CDR3 is CASSQAPLGHEQYF. The gene calls are TRBV4-2 and TRBJ2-7; as DNA is missing, the TRBD1 call by TCRdb cannot be tested. CDR3 length: 14 residues. Per the germline V gene, CDR1 is LGHNA and CDR2 is YNFKEQ.

This chain's CDR3 is CASSFLTSGVTQYF. The J gene is TRBJ2-5, the V gene TRBV5-6; TCRdb gives TRBD2 as the D gene, but with no DNA this cannot be confirmed. Germline values: CDR1 SGHDT, CDR2 YYEEEE. This CDR3 is 14 amino acids long.

The chain joins TRBV27 to TRBJ2-7. Germline CDR1 reads MNHEY; CDR2 reads SMNVEV (reference sequence). The CDR3 has 14 residues. The CDR3 loop is CASSLIRNTYEQYF.

J is TRBJ2-2 and V is TRBV7-9. Germline assignment: CDR1 SEHNR and CDR2 FQNEAQ (reference sequence). This CDR3 contains 15 residues. This CDR3 is CASRPKPLSTGELFF.

V and J are TRBV28 and TRBJ2-5; TCRdb's D call, TRBD1, is unchecked because there is no DNA. Germline V gene data show CDR1 as MDHEN and CDR2 as SYDVKM. The CDR3 length is 15 residues. CDR3 sequence: CASSDRGYNEETQYF.

J is TRBJ1-3 and V is TRBV6-5; there is no DNA to check the TCRdb D call of TRBD1. The CDR3 runs to 18 residues. CDR1 and CDR2 (germline): MNHEY, SVGAGI. This CDR3 is CASPTVTGGTRFGNTIYF.

J is TRBJ2-7 and V is TRBV6-5; there is no DNA to check the TCRdb D call of TRBD1. From germline, CDR1 is MNHEY and CDR2 SVGAGI. This CDR3 is built from 15 residues. The CDR3 spells CASRGDTAGPYEQYF.

The gene calls are TRBV27 and TRBJ2-1; lacking DNA, the TRBD1 call made by TCRdb goes unchecked. The CDR3 runs to 16 residues. The germline CDR1 and CDR2 sequences are MNHEY and SMNVEV (reference sequence). This chain's CDR3 is CASKNRDMSSYNEQFF.

The chain uses TRBV9 and TRBJ2-3; no DNA is available, so the TRBD2 call from TCRdb remains unchecked. The CDR3 has 15 residues. The germline CDR1 and CDR2 sequences are SGDLS and YYNGEE. The CDR3 loop is CASTGSGLGTDTQYF.

The chain has TRBV9 and TRBJ2-2; TCRdb selects TRBD1, and the lack of DNA leaves this call unchecked. Per germline, CDR1 SGDLS and CDR2 YYNGEE. This CDR3 spans 15 amino acids. This CDR3 is CASSTRQGMAGELFF. The whole variable domain, remainder taken from reference TRBV9 and TRBJ2-2, is DSGVTQTPKHLITATGQRVTLRCSPRSGDLSVYWYQQSLDQGLQFLIQYYNGEERAKGNILERFSAQQFPDLHSELNLSSLELGDSALYFCASSTRQGMAGELFFGEGSRLTVL.

The rearrangement joins TRBV3-1 to TRBJ2-5; the TCRdb D gene call, TRBD2, has no DNA to confirm it. Germline loops: CDR1 LGHDT, CDR2 YNNKEL (reference sequence). The CDR3 runs 17 residues. This chain's CDR3 is CASSQVKEVALQETQYF.

The chain links TRBV7-9 to TRBJ1-1; TCRdb proposes TRBD1, but this gene call is untestable without DNA. Germline V gene lookup returns CDR1 SEHNR and CDR2 FQNEAQ (reference sequence). The CDR3 runs to 15 residues. The CDR3 sequence is CASSPGQGGNTEAFF.

This sequence joins TRBV27 and TRBJ2-1; no DNA is available, so the TRBD2 call from TCRdb remains unchecked. Germline V CDR1 and CDR2: MNHEY, SMNVEV (reference sequence). The CDR3 has 14 residues. The CDR3 region is CASSGAGEVNEQFF.

V usage is TRBV7-8 and J usage is TRBJ2-7; the D gene TCRdb calls, TRBD1, cannot be checked with no DNA. From germline, CDR1 is SGHVS and CDR2 FQNEAQ. The CDR3 runs to 15 residues. CDR3 region: CASRTHRGGPYEQYF.

V and J are TRBV27 and TRBJ2-4; the TRBD1 assignment by TCRdb is unverifiable without DNA. This CDR3 is built from 13 residues. Germline values: CDR1 MNHEY, CDR2 SMNVEV (reference sequence). CDR3 loop: CASGVLAKNIQYF.

The chain combines TRBV10-3 with TRBJ2-3; there is no DNA to check the TCRdb D call of TRBD2. The CDR3 contains 17 residues. Looked up from germline, CDR1 is ENHRY and CDR2 is SYGVKD. CDR3 sequence: CAISGRSTSPGSYTQYF.

The V and J genes are TRBV6-7 and TRBJ2-3; checking the TCRdb D call of TRBD1 is not possible without DNA. TRBV6-7 is an open reading frame, and its role is uncertain. The CDR3 length is 14 residues. CDR3 residues: CASSRTGIADTQYF.

The chain links TRBV7-9 to TRBJ2-7; the D call from TCRdb, TRBD1, cannot be confirmed without DNA. Germline loops: CDR1 SEHNR, CDR2 FQNEAQ (reference sequence). The CDR3 consists of 15 residues. The CDR3 region is CASSPWTGGGSEQYF.